Following are 25 T cell receptor beta chains from one sample sequenced in a study of shared clonotypes between healthy human individuals. This table comes from immunoSEQ multiplex PCR, and its TCRdb copy is limited to in-frame clones, with some not included. This sample has a few million clones, with just over 90% found just once. Specimen: naive CD4+ T cells sorted from blood. Subset meaning: CD45RA+ positively selected. These receptors were collected from a man aged 18 to 35 in good health.

With regard to this clone: Within the sample, other DNA sequences also encode this same CDR3. J is TRBJ2-6 and V is TRBV5-1, with a possible D match to TRBD1 (5 bases). The V and J ends lost 2 bases and 1 base respectively, with 7 bases between them. The germline CDR1 and CDR2 sequences are SGHRS and YFSETQ. This CDR3 is 15 amino acids long. DNA of the CDR3: TGCGCCAGCAGCTTTTCAGGGTCTGGGGCCAACGTCCTGACTTTC. This sequence encodes CASSFSGSGANVLTF.

With respect to this clone: The same CDR3 is also encoded by other DNA sequences in this sample. This chain joins TRBV2 and TRBJ2-7; 8 nucleotides align to TRBD1. Trimming removed 4 bases from V and 2 bases from J; junction bases left unmatched: 4. Germline V gives CDR1 SNHLY, CDR2 FYNNEI. The CDR3 contains 14 residues. Written as DNA, the CDR3 is TGTGCCAGCAGTGGCCAGGGGGCCCCCTACGAGCAGTACTTC. Translation gives CASSGQGAPYEQYF.

The V call is TRBV15, the J call TRBJ2-2, with D perhaps TRBD2 (6 bases). V shed 8 bases and J shed 7 bases, with 14 bases lying between them. In germline, CDR1 is LNHNV, CDR2 YYDKDF (reference sequence). The CDR3 totals 13 residues. DNA of the CDR3: TGTGCCACCTCCGGCGGGAATTTCGGGGAGCTGTTTTTT. Translating it yields CATSGGNFGELFF.

CDR3 in DNA: TGTGCCTGGAGCAAACCGGGACTGAGGCAAATCTCTGGGGCCAACGTCCTGACTTTC. This codes for CAWSKPGLRQISGANVLTF. This sequence joins TRBV30 and TRBJ2-6; D perhaps matches TRBD2 (6 bases). V lost 3 bases, J lost 0 bases, and 21 bases lay in between. The CDR3 sequence is 19 residues long. The germline gives CDR1 GTSNPN, CDR2 SVGIG (reference sequence).

The chain combines TRBV7-8 with TRBJ1-2; no clear D gene. The V end lost 3 bases, the J end lost 4 bases, and 9 bases lay between the germline ends. There are 13 residues in the CDR3. Germline values: CDR1 SGHVS, CDR2 FQNEAQ. CDR3 in amino acids: CASSFTPGYGYTF. CDR3 in DNA: TGTGCCAGCAGCTTTACCCCTGGCTATGGCTACACCTTC.

This clone was picked up a small number of times. The gene calls are TRBV11-2 and TRBJ1-1; D is uncertain. Germline CDR1 and CDR2: SGHAT and FQNNGV. The CDR3 spans 15 residues. V lost 4 bases, J lost 2 bases, and 14 bases lay in between. The CDR3 reads CASSSQWQTNTEAFF. CDR3 DNA sequence: TGTGCCAGCAGCTCCCAGTGGCAGACAAACACTGAAGCTTTCTTT.

The chain has TRBV5-1 and TRBJ2-3, with a tentative D call TRBD1 (5 bases). V lost 0 bases and J 0 bases, leaving 17 bases between the germline ends. The germline V gene encodes CDR1 SGHRS and CDR2 YFSETQ. CDR3 length: 18 amino acids. The CDR3 nucleotides read TGCGCCAGCAGCTTGGCGGGTAGGGGCCCACATAGCACAGATACGCAGTATTTT. Translated: CASSLAGRGPHSTDTQYF.

This rearrangement joins TRBV19 to TRBJ1-2; D gene unclear. Germline lookup yields CDR1 LNHDA and CDR2 SQIVND (reference sequence). V gave up 4 bases and J gave up 1 base, with 10 bases separating them. The CDR3 has 14 residues. The CDR3 here is CASSTLDGNYGYTF. CDR3 in DNA: TGTGCCAGTAGTACCCTGGACGGTAACTATGGCTACACCTTC.

This chain joins TRBV5-4 and TRBJ2-7; the D call may be TRBD1 or TRBD2 (5 bases each). CDR1 SGHNT and CDR2 YYREEE come from the germline V gene (reference sequence). The CDR3 extends over 14 amino acids. Trimming removed 2 bases at V and 4 bases at J, with 13 bases between. DNA for the CDR3: TGTGCCAGCAGCTTAAAAGAGGGACCTTACGAGCAGTACTTC. It translates to CASSLKEGPYEQYF.

The chain joins TRBV4-3 to TRBJ2-3; TRBD2 matches 12 bases. Per germline, CDR1 LGHNA and CDR2 YSLEER. With V trimmed by 0 bases and J by 11 bases, 15 bases remained unmatched. The CDR3 spans 18 residues. The DNA for the CDR3 is TGCGCCAGCAGCCAAGAACCTCCAGGACTAGCGGGACTAAAATGGCAGTATTTT. Residues: CASSQEPPGLAGLKWQYF.

The V and J genes are TRBV5-1 and TRBJ2-6; TRBD1 agrees at 8 bases. Trimming took 2 bases from V and 0 from J; bases not matched to a gene: 4. The CDR3 spans 17 residues. Germline V CDR1 and CDR2: SGHRS, YFSETQ. CDR3 protein: CASSLQGGVSGANVLTF. For the CDR3, the DNA is TGCGCCAGCAGCTTACAGGGGGGAGTCTCTGGGGCCAACGTCCTGACTTTC.

The chain joins TRBV10-3 to TRBJ1-6; D unclear. Germline lookup yields CDR1 ENHRY and CDR2 SYGVKD. V shed 2 bases and J shed 10 bases, with 9 bases lying between them. The CDR3 has 13 amino acids. CDR3 in DNA: TGTGCCATCAGTGAGGAGGGCTGGTCACCCCTCCACTTT. The encoded protein is CAISEEGWSPLHF.

This clone has only a few counts. This sequence joins TRBV6-6 and TRBJ1-6; perhaps TRBD1 as D (5 bases). Between the trimmed V and J ends, which lost 6 bases and 7 bases, there was a span of 13 bases. The CDR3 length is 14 residues. Per germline, CDR1 MNHNY and CDR2 SVGAGI (reference sequence). The CDR3 protein is CASSRGGGNSPLHF. The CDR3 DNA is TGTGCCAGCAGCCGGGGCGGGGGGAATTCACCCCTCCACTTT.

The chain couples TRBV28 to TRBJ2-1; D is ambiguous. From germline, CDR1 is MDHEN and CDR2 SYDVKM. Trimming cost V 5 bases and J 6 bases, with 14 bases left between them. This CDR3 is 14 amino acids long. The CDR3 sequence: CASSQLDGVNEQFF. The CDR3 nucleotides read TGTGCCAGCAGTCAACTGGACGGAGTCAATGAGCAGTTCTTC.

This clone was observed a single time. V and J are TRBV7-9 and TRBJ2-5, with 7 bases that match TRBD2. CDR1 SEHNR and CDR2 FQNEAQ come from the germline V gene (reference sequence). There are 15 residues in the CDR3. V lost 5 bases and J lost 5; bases outside the gene matches: 11. The CDR3, as DNA: TGTGCCAGCAGCACTCTGGGAGGGATCGGTGAGACCCAGTACTTC. It is translated as CASSTLGGIGETQYF.

The chain uses TRBV5-5 and TRBJ1-2; no reliable D call. The CDR3 is made up of 15 amino acids. V was shortened by 1 base and J by 4 bases, with 14 bases between the two germline ends. Per germline, CDR1 SGHKS and CDR2 YYEKEE (reference sequence). The CDR3 loop is CASSLFVRQTYGYTF. The CDR3 nucleotides read TGTGCCAGCAGCTTGTTCGTGAGGCAGACCTATGGCTACACCTTC.

The CDR3 region is CASSSFSWGGQPQHF. DNA for the CDR3: TGTGCCAGCAGCTCTTTCTCCTGGGGTGGTCAGCCCCAGCATTTT. The chain joins TRBV6-5 to TRBJ1-5; D unresolved. V lost 6 bases and J 6 bases, leaving 18 bases between the germline ends. Germline V gene lookup returns CDR1 MNHEY and CDR2 SVGAGI. The CDR3 loop spans 15 amino acids.

CDR3 residues: CASSIKRTGGEAQHF. The CDR3 DNA reads TGTGCCAGTAGTATAAAGAGGACAGGGGGTGAGGCCCAGCATTTT. V and J are TRBV19 and TRBJ1-5; 10 bases fit TRBD1. Germline CDR1 and CDR2: LNHDA and SQIVND (reference sequence). V lost 2 bases and J lost 11; bases outside the gene matches: 9. The CDR3 sequence is 15 residues long.

This chain connects TRBV6-5 to TRBJ1-3, with D possibly being TRBD1 (5 bases). V was shortened by 7 bases and J by 4 bases, with 17 bases between the two germline ends. This CDR3 comprises 15 residues. Germline V lookup: CDR1 MNHEY, CDR2 SVGAGI. The CDR3: CASTQWVGTGNTIYF. The CDR3 DNA reads as TGTGCCAGCACTCAGTGGGTTGGGACCGGAAACACCATATATTTT.

V usage is TRBV5-8 and J usage is TRBJ1-5, with TRBD1 matching over 10 bases. Germline trimming cut 4 bases from V and 2 bases from J; bases unmatched to any gene: 3. The CDR3 length is 15 residues. Germline V lookup: CDR1 SGHTS, CDR2 YDEGEE. The CDR3 bases are TGTGCCAGCAGCAGACAGGGGGCTGGCAATCAGCCCCAGCATTTT. Protein product: CASSRQGAGNQPQHF.

The genes are TRBV29-1 and TRBJ2-3; D might be TRBD1 (6 bases). Germline V lookup: CDR1 SQVTM, CDR2 ANQGSEA. The V gene lost 6 bases and the J gene lost 0 bases, with 13 bases spanning the gap. CDR3 length: 14 amino acids. CDR3 sequence (DNA): TGCAGCGTAGGGGGAATCCGAAGCACAGATACGCAGTATTTT. Translation gives CSVGGIRSTDTQYF.

The chain combines TRBV30 with TRBJ2-7; D might be TRBD1 or TRBD2, each matching 5 bases. This CDR3 has 14 residues. V was pared by 5 bases and J by 2 bases, with 16 bases between. CDR1 GTSNPN and CDR2 SVGIG come from the germline V gene (reference sequence). CDR3: CAWGIGGGAYEQYF. Here the CDR3 DNA reads TGTGCCTGGGGGATCGGTGGGGGAGCCTACGAGCAGTACTTC.

The chain has TRBV18 and TRBJ2-7, with D possibly matching TRBD2 (5 bases). This CDR3 has 13 residues. Germline CDR1 is KGHSH and CDR2 is LQKENI. The V end lost 6 bases, the J end lost 6 bases, and 15 bases lay between the germline ends. In DNA form, the CDR3 reads TGTGCCAGCTCCCTAGCACGGTGGGGCGAGCAGTACTTC. This encodes CASSLARWGEQYF. Full variable domain (outside the CDR3, taken from reference TRBV18 and TRBJ2-7): NAGVMQNPRHLVRRRGQEARLRCSPMKGHSHVYWYRQLPEEGLKFMVYLQKENIIDESGMPKERFSAEFPKEGPSILRIQQVVRGDSAAYFCASSLARWGEQYFGPGTRLTVT.

The chain recombines TRBV5-1 with TRBJ1-2; weak D call: TRBD1 (5 bases). V was clipped by 6 bases and J by 2 bases, with 17 bases between them. This CDR3 has 15 amino acids. Germline values: CDR1 SGHRS, CDR2 YFSETQ. CDR3 in amino acids: CASNPDSGTNYGYTF. The CDR3 region has the DNA TGCGCCAGCAACCCGGATTCCGGGACGAACTATGGCTACACCTTC.

The rearrangement joins TRBV19 to TRBJ1-5, with D perhaps TRBD1 (5 bases). The CDR3 is 16 residues long. The germline V and J ends were trimmed by 5 bases and 4 bases, with 18 bases remaining between them. Germline V gene sequence: CDR1 LNHDA, CDR2 SQIVND (reference sequence). CDR3 sequence: CASSPLRGSFNQPQHF. CDR3 sequence (DNA): TGTGCCAGTAGTCCCCTACGGGGCAGTTTTAATCAGCCCCAGCATTTT.